The 5 T cell receptor beta chains below all came from one sample that was sequenced in a study of blood T cells in healthy people across ages. Alongside a J-beta primer mix, a sample-barcoded 5' primer served in a second PCR lasting 7 to 11 cycles. MiXCR, applied by TCRdb to the 5' RACE reads, yields one record per CDR3 protein. This table has 650,000 to 800,000 distinct CDR3 sequences, 52% appearing once. Material: blood. Receptors were obtained from an elderly woman in good health.

The gene calls are TRBV12-3 or TRBV12-4 and TRBJ2-4; 11 bases fit TRBD2. The CDR3 loop spans 15 amino acids. Unmatched junction bases numbered 7, after V lost 6 bases and J lost 6 bases. CDR3 sequence (DNA): TGTGCCAGCAGATCGACTAGCGGGGCCCCAAACATTCAGTACTTC. Translated: CASRSTSGAPNIQYF.

This clonotype appeared once. This clone may be a read error of a much larger clone one base away. V is TRBV20-1 and J is TRBJ2-1; 8 bases are shared with TRBD2. The CDR3 spans 12 residues. Germline CDR1 DFQATT, CDR2 SNEGSKA (reference sequence). The V and J ends lost 7 bases and 8 bases, in that order; junction bases with no gene match: 7. Here the CDR3 DNA reads TGCAGTGTCAAGCGGGGGTTCGATGAGCAGTTCTTC. Protein sequence: CSVKRGFDEQFF.

This clonotype turned up a few times. A much larger clone sits a single nucleotide away, making a read error possible. The genes are TRBV9 and TRBJ2-7; D is ambiguous. The ends were cut back, 4 bases at V and 7 bases at J, with 21 bases in the middle. The CDR3 spans 15 residues. Looked up from germline, CDR1 is SGDLS and CDR2 is YYNGEE. Here the CDR3 reads CASSPASTLYNEQYF. The CDR3 DNA follows: TGTGCCAGCAGCCCCGCCAGCACGCTTTACAATGAGCAGTACTTC.

The chain links TRBV14 to TRBJ1-5; TRBD1 might be the D (6 bases). The CDR3 is 14 residues long. The V gene lost 5 bases and the J gene lost 6 bases, with 14 bases spanning the gap. Germline V gives CDR1 SGHDN, CDR2 FVKESK. CDR3 bases: TGTGCCAGCAGCTTTAAAGGGGGGGCTCAGCCCCAGCATTTT. This translates into CASSFKGGAQPQHF.

Note on this clonotype: A single base separates this from a much larger clone, so it may be a read error. The gene calls are TRBV6-5 and TRBJ2-2, with D perhaps matching TRBD1 (5 bases). Trimming stripped 5 bases from V and 7 bases from J, with 11 bases between. Looked up from germline, CDR1 is MNHEY and CDR2 is SVGAGI. This CDR3 has 13 amino acids. CDR3 DNA: TGTGCCAGCAGTCAGGGTAGGATCGGGGAGCTGTTTTTT. As protein: CASSQGRIGELFF.